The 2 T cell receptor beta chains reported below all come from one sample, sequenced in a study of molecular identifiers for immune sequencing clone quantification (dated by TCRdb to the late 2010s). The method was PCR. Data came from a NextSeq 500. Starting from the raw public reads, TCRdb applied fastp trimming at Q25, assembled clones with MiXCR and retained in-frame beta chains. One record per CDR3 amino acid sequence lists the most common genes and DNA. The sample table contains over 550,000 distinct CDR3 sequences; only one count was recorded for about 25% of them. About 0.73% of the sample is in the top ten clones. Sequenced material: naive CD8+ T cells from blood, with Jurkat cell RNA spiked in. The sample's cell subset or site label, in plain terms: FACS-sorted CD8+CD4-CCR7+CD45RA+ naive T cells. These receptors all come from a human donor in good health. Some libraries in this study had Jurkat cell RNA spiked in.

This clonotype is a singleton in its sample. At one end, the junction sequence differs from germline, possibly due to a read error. The CDR3 region is CSGNSGSTYNEQIF. CDR3 nucleotides: TGCAGCGGAAATAGCGGGAGTACCTACAATGAGCAGATCTTC. V and J are TRBV29-1 and TRBJ2-1, with TRBD2 identical over 9 bases. The CDR3 spans 14 residues. Germline values: CDR1 SQVTM, CDR2 ANQGSEA.

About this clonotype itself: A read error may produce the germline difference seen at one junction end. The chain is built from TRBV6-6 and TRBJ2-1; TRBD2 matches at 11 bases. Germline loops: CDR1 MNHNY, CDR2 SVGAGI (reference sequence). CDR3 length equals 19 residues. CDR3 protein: CASSPPLAGGPSSCNEQFF. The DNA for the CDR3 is TGTGCCAGCAGTCCACCTCTAGCGGGGGGACCGAGCTCCTGCAATGAGCAGTTCTTC.